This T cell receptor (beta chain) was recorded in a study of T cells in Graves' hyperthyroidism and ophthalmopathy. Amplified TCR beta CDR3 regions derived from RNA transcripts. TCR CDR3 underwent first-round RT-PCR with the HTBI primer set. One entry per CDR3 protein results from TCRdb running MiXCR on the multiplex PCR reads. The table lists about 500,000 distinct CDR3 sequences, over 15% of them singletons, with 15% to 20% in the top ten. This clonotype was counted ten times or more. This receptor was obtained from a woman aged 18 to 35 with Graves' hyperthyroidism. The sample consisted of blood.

This CDR3 reads CASRPGDRGPYEQYF. The CDR3 region has the DNA TGTGCCAGCAGACCCGGTGACAGGGGCCCCTACGAGCAGTACTTC. The chain has TRBV6-1 and TRBJ2-7; 8 bases map to TRBD1. The CDR3 consists of 15 residues. Germline values: CDR1 MNHNS, CDR2 SASEGT. The V and J ends lost 6 bases and 2 bases, in that order; junction bases with no gene match: 9.